This T cell receptor (beta chain) was sequenced in a study of cytomegalovirus exposure and HLA in healthy donors. Study-wide results and limits: When a later analysis was performed, an Asian-associated ancestry cluster reportedly had fewer N-insertions than the roughly 630-donor mean. Analyzed later, most CMV-associated TCR beta chains appeared HLA-restricted.

Researchers ran the PCR with 60 Vbeta and 13 Jbeta primers. The method was immunoSEQ multiplex PCR; TCRdb's version includes in-frame clones alone and lacks a portion of them. The sample consists of 150,000 to 200,000 clones, about 75% of them appearing once. Note on this clone: Its antigen is unknown.

Trimming at V came to 0 bases and at J to 2 bases, leaving 0 bases not matched to a gene. CDR3 length equals 15 residues. Germline V gene data show CDR1 as SGDLS and CDR2 as YYNGEE. Material: PBMCs. The chain links TRBV9 to TRBJ1-5; 9 nucleotides align to TRBD1. The sequence was obtained from a male donor in good health and CMV-seropositive. For the CDR3, the DNA is TGTGCCAGCAGCGTAGGGGACAGGGGCAATCAGCCCCAGCATTTT. Translation: CASSVGDRGNQPQHF.